Below, 27 T cell receptor beta chains from the same sample are listed, as sequenced in a study of T cell responses to AZD1222 COVID-19 vaccine. The table came from immunoSEQ multiplex PCR; TCRdb's copy has only in-frame clones and leaves some out. The sample shows roughly 100,000 clones, roughly 90% of them seen only once. Specimen: peripheral blood, collected on day 0 of AZD1222 vaccination. These receptors all stem from an adult in good health.

The chain combines TRBV4-1 with TRBJ2-7; D gene unclear. The germline V and J ends were trimmed by 4 bases and 3 bases, with 10 bases remaining between them. This CDR3 has 13 amino acids. Germline V gene sequence: CDR1 MGHRA, CDR2 YSYEKL. In DNA, the CDR3 is TGCGCCAGCAGCCGAGAGACTTTCTACGAGCAGTACTTC. Translating it yields CASSRETFYEQYF.

CDR3 in amino acids: CASSLASASYEQYF. CDR3 nucleotides: TGCGCCAGCAGCTTGGCTAGCGCCTCCTACGAGCAGTACTTC. The chain couples TRBV5-1 to TRBJ2-7; D might be TRBD2 (6 bases). The CDR3 is made up of 14 amino acids. Germline values: CDR1 SGHRS, CDR2 YFSETQ. V was pared by 0 bases and J by 0 bases, with 7 bases between.

This chain links TRBV9 with TRBJ2-3; D gene unclear. V lost 0 bases and J lost 0, with 2 bases in between. Per the germline V gene, CDR1 is SGDLS and CDR2 is YYNGEE. This CDR3 has 13 amino acids. CDR3 sequence (DNA): TGTGCCAGCAGCGTAGTAAGCACAGATACGCAGTATTTT. Translating it yields CASSVVSTDTQYF.

This clone was picked up one time. The chain is built from TRBV5-6 and TRBJ2-1, with D hard to call. V lost 2 bases and J lost 1, with 7 bases in between. CDR1 and CDR2 (germline): SGHDT, YYEEEE. This CDR3 has 14 residues. CDR3 loop: CASSFAESYNEQFF. The CDR3, as DNA: TGTGCCAGCAGCTTTGCAGAGTCCTACAATGAGCAGTTCTTC.

This chain joins TRBV5-1 and TRBJ2-7, with D hard to call. The V end was cut by 4 bases, the J end by 0 bases, with 11 bases between. The CDR3 is 14 residues long. In germline, CDR1 is SGHRS, CDR2 YFSETQ. Here the CDR3 reads CASSLSGSSYEQYF. The CDR3 DNA reads as TGCGCCAGCAGCCTAAGTGGAAGCTCCTACGAGCAGTACTTC.

The CDR3 loop is CASSQEGTLAGNPPHNTGELFF. Here the CDR3 DNA reads TGTGCCAGCAGCCAAGAGGGAACCCTAGCGGGGAACCCGCCCCACAACACCGGGGAGCTGTTTTTT. This sequence joins TRBV3-1 (or the pseudogene TRBV3-2) and TRBJ2-2, with 9 bases aligning to TRBD2. V dropped 0 bases and J dropped 2; count of bases not matched to a gene: 19. This CDR3 is 22 amino acids long. In germline, CDR1 is LGHDT, CDR2 YNNKEL (reference sequence).

The V call is TRBV6-6, the J call TRBJ2-2; maybe TRBD1 (6 bases). The germline gives CDR1 MNHNY, CDR2 SVGAGI (reference sequence). This CDR3 is built from 15 residues. The V and J ends lost 6 bases and 0 bases respectively, with 11 bases between them. CDR3 loop: CASSLGQPNTGELFF. The CDR3, as DNA: TGTGCCAGCAGCCTCGGACAGCCGAACACCGGGGAGCTGTTTTTT.

The chain has TRBV7-2 and TRBJ2-3, with 8 nucleotides matching TRBD2. CDR1 is SGHTA, CDR2 FQGNSA, per germline. The CDR3 runs to 18 residues. V shed 0 bases and J 0 bases; nucleotides not matched to a gene: 8. The CDR3 loop is CASSLAGSGAISTDTQYF. CDR3 nucleotide sequence: TGTGCCAGCAGCTTAGCTGGTAGCGGGGCCATCAGCACAGATACGCAGTATTTT.

The rearrangement joins TRBV11-2 to TRBJ1-1; D call uncertain. There are 18 residues in the CDR3. Trimming shortened V by 1 base and J by 5 bases, and 23 bases separated the two germline ends. Germline V lookup: CDR1 SGHAT, CDR2 FQNNGV. The CDR3 nucleotides read TGTGCCAGCAGCTTAGTCCAAGACGGACCCCTGGGATGGACTGAAGCTTTCTTT. It translates to CASSLVQDGPLGWTEAFF. The full variable domain, rest sourced from reference TRBV11-2 and TRBJ1-1, is EAGVAQSPRYKIIEKRQSVAFWCNPISGHATLYWYQQILGQGPKLLIQFQNNGVVDDSQLPKDRFSAERLKGVDSTLKIQPAKLEDSAVYLCASSLVQDGPLGWTEAFFGQGTRLTVV.

The chain uses TRBV6-1 and TRBJ2-7; D is uncertain. Trimming pared 6 bases from V and 2 bases from J, leaving 8 bases between. The CDR3 has 12 residues. Germline V CDR1 and CDR2: MNHNS, SASEGT. The CDR3 region is CASSLNTYEQYF. In nucleotides, the CDR3 is TGTGCCAGCAGCCTCAATACCTACGAGCAGTACTTC.

This clone was recorded only once. The rearrangement uses TRBV7-2 and TRBJ2-2; 9 bases line up with TRBD2. V shed 3 bases, J shed 5 bases, and the junction held 16 bases outside the gene matches. The CDR3 totals 19 residues. From germline, CDR1 is SGHTA and CDR2 FQGNSA. The CDR3 sequence: CASSFAVAGAYTSTGELFF. The CDR3 nucleotides are TGTGCCAGCAGCTTCGCTGTAGCGGGAGCCTACACCTCTACCGGGGAGCTGTTTTTT.

The rearrangement joins TRBV25-1 to TRBJ1-1; D is ambiguous. This CDR3 region has 14 residues. Germline V gene lookup returns CDR1 MGHDK and CDR2 SYGVNS. V shed 2 bases and J shed 2 bases, with 9 bases lying between them. The CDR3 spells CASSERFGNTEAFF. The CDR3 bases are TGTGCCAGCAGTGAAAGGTTCGGTAACACTGAAGCTTTCTTT.

This chain joins TRBV6-1 and TRBJ2-1; perhaps TRBD1 as D (6 bases). The CDR3 loop spans 14 amino acids. V was trimmed by 0 bases and J by 8 bases, leaving 11 bases between them. Germline CDR1 is MNHNS and CDR2 is SASEGT. CDR3 sequence reads: CASSEARGGYEQFF. CDR3 sequence (DNA): TGTGCCAGCAGTGAAGCGCGTGGGGGCTATGAGCAGTTCTTC.

V usage is TRBV2 and J usage is TRBJ1-2; possible D gene TRBD1, 6 bases. This CDR3 is built from 13 residues. Trimming cost V 4 bases and J 4 bases, with 10 bases left between them. CDR1 and CDR2 from the germline V gene are SNHLY and FYNNEI. The CDR3 protein is CASSVRGPYGYTF. Written as DNA, the CDR3 is TGTGCCAGCAGTGTTCGGGGGCCCTATGGCTACACCTTC.

This chain links TRBV29-1 with TRBJ1-1; 7 bases align to TRBD1. There are 12 residues in the CDR3. The ends lost 6 bases at V and 8 bases at J; junction bases unmatched: 9. Germline V gene lookup returns CDR1 SQVTM and CDR2 ANQGSEA. The CDR3 is CSVRSDRREAFF. The CDR3 DNA reads as TGCAGCGTCAGATCGGACAGGCGAGAAGCTTTCTTT.

The gene calls are TRBV7-2 and TRBJ2-3; 7 bases match TRBD2. The CDR3 contains 16 residues. J gave up 2 bases and V 1 base, and 6 bases lay outside the gene matches. Germline V gene data show CDR1 as SGHTA and CDR2 as FQGNSA. The CDR3 here is CASSLGTGLYTDTQYF. CDR3 sequence (DNA): TGTGCCAGCAGCTTAGGAACGGGACTATACACAGATACGCAGTATTTT.

The chain employs TRBV2 and TRBJ2-3; weak D call: TRBD1 (7 bases). CDR3 length equals 16 residues. V was clipped by 5 bases and J by 7 bases, with 22 bases between them. CDR1 and CDR2 (germline): SNHLY, FYNNEI. For the CDR3, the DNA is TGTGCCAGCAGTTTCCATGACGGAGGGGGCGTCAATACGCAGTATTTT. Its translation: CASSFHDGGGVNTQYF.

The chain uses TRBV27 and TRBJ2-3; 10 bases align to TRBD2. The CDR3 has 15 amino acids. Germline loops: CDR1 MNHEY, CDR2 SMNVEV (reference sequence). Germline trimming cut 6 bases from V and 4 bases from J; bases unmatched to any gene: 7. The CDR3 sequence: CASRLAGGWADTQYF. Written as DNA, the CDR3 is TGTGCCAGCAGATTAGCGGGAGGTTGGGCAGATACGCAGTATTTT.

This chain links TRBV9 with TRBJ2-7; 9 positions agree with TRBD1. This CDR3 has 14 residues. The germline V gene has CDR1 SGDLS and CDR2 YYNGEE. With 0 bases clipped from V and 3 bases from J, the junction kept 1 base outside the gene matches. CDR3 residues: CASSVAGQGYEQYF. As DNA, the CDR3 is TGTGCCAGCAGCGTAGCGGGACAGGGCTACGAGCAGTACTTC.

V and J are TRBV5-6 and TRBJ1-2, with D possibly matching TRBD1 (5 bases). CDR3 length equals 15 residues. V dropped 4 bases and J dropped 4 bases, with 17 bases sitting between them. Germline V gives CDR1 SGHDT, CDR2 YYEEEE. The CDR3 nucleotides are TGTGCCAGCAGCGTGCCGGGACCGATACTCTATGGCTACACCTTC. The encoded protein is CASSVPGPILYGYTF.

The rearrangement links TRBV9 to TRBJ2-7, with D possibly matching TRBD1 (6 bases). This CDR3 region has 15 residues. V lost 4 bases, J lost 2 bases, and 16 bases lay in between. Looked up from germline, CDR1 is SGDLS and CDR2 is YYNGEE. CDR3 nucleotide sequence: TGTGCCAGCAGCCTCTCTGGGACAAGCCCCTACGAGCAGTACTTC. The encoded protein is CASSLSGTSPYEQYF.

This clone was seen only once. CDR3 loop: CASRRVAREKLFF. The CDR3 coding sequence is TGTGCCAGCAGACGAGTGGCACGTGAAAAACTGTTTTTT. The rearrangement links TRBV6-5 to TRBJ1-4; D is ambiguous. The V end lost 6 bases, the J end lost 7 bases, and 12 bases lay between the germline ends. This CDR3 comprises 13 residues. Germline V lookup: CDR1 MNHEY, CDR2 SVGAGI.

The CDR3 sequence: CASSQGNTRENEKLFF. CDR3 DNA: TGCGCCAGCAGCCAGGGCAACACCCGGGAAAATGAAAAACTGTTTTTT. The chain combines TRBV4-3 with TRBJ1-4; D not resolved. The germline V gene encodes CDR1 LGHNA and CDR2 YSLEER. Between the trimmed V and J ends, which lost 3 bases and 5 bases, there was a span of 16 bases. This CDR3 has 16 amino acids.

This chain joins TRBV28 and TRBJ2-7; 8 nucleotides align to TRBD1. Looked up from germline, CDR1 is MDHEN and CDR2 is SYDVKM. The J segment lost 1 base and the V segment lost 5 bases, leaving 4 bases of the junction unmatched. The CDR3 length is 14 residues. CDR3 loop: CASSRTGFSYEQYF. In DNA, the CDR3 is TGTGCCAGCAGTCGGACAGGGTTTTCCTACGAGCAGTACTTC.

V usage is TRBV6-1 and J usage is TRBJ2-7; 10 positions agree with TRBD2. The CDR3 is 16 amino acids. Germline V lookup: CDR1 MNHNS, CDR2 SASEGT. J gave up 1 base and V 2 bases, and 5 bases lay outside the gene matches. The CDR3 sequence is CASSELGTSASYEQYF. CDR3 bases: TGTGCCAGCAGTGAATTGGGGACTAGCGCTTCCTACGAGCAGTACTTC.

The chain uses TRBV6-5 and TRBJ1-1; no definite D call. CDR3 length equals 12 residues. Germline-derived CDR1 and CDR2 are MNHEY and SVGAGI. With 6 bases removed from V and 7 bases from J, the gap between germline ends came to 12 bases. The CDR3 DNA reads as TGTGCCAGCAGCCCCGGTGGAGGTGAAGCTTTCTTT. It yields the protein CASSPGGGEAFF.

The chain carries TRBV28 and TRBJ2-2; D gene unclear. This CDR3 spans 14 amino acids. V was trimmed by 6 bases and J by 4 bases, leaving 12 bases between them. CDR1 is MDHEN, CDR2 SYDVKM, per germline. The CDR3 nucleotides read TGTGCCAGCAGGGATCGGTCGGGCACCGGGGAGCTGTTTTTT. Its translation: CASRDRSGTGELFF.